These T cell receptor beta chains were read from a single sample in a study of blood T cell repertoires in COVID-19. Assay used: immunoSEQ multiplex PCR; TCRdb lists only in-frame clones, some missing. The sample contains some 97,000 clones, 65% to 90% of which appear only once. The sample consisted of PBMCs or T cells enriched from blood (not recorded which). These receptors all come from a woman in her fifties or sixties who had recovered from COVID-19. CDR3s include the opening cysteine and the closing phenylalanine or tryptophan. The order of the fields is J gene, clone size, V gene, D gene, CDR3 protein, CDR3 DNA. A D gene is named only where the DNA matches it firmly. Not every row has a clone size; where given, it reads once, few, many or a size class.

J: TRBJ2-1; size: NA; V: TRBV30; D: TRBD2; CDR3: CAWTTSAEQFF; DNA: TGTGCCTGGACGACTAGCGCTGAGCAGTTCTTC
J: TRBJ2-1; size: NA; V: TRBV15; D: NA; CDR3: CATSRGGGTEYNEQFF; DNA: TGTGCCACCAGCAGAGGCGGGGGGACAGAGTACAATGAGCAGTTCTTC
J: TRBJ1-2; size: NA; V: TRBV3-1/TRBV3-2; D: NA; CDR3: CASSRKRDIRGYTF; DNA: TGTGCCAGCAGCCGGAAGCGGGACATTAGGGGCTACACCTTC
J: TRBJ2-7; size: NA; V: TRBV6-5; D: TRBD2; CDR3: CASSLAGGRYEQYF; DNA: TGTGCCAGCAGTCTAGCGGGAGGACGGTACGAGCAGTACTTC
J: TRBJ2-3; size: NA; V: TRBV27; D: TRBD2; CDR3: CASSLYNGGGTDTQYF; DNA: TGTGCCAGCAGTTTATATAACGGGGGGGGCACAGATACGCAGTATTTT
J: TRBJ1-2; size: NA; V: TRBV9; D: NA; CDR3: CASSLEEGLYGYTF; DNA: TGTGCCAGCAGCCTAGAGGAGGGGCTCTATGGCTACACCTTC
J: TRBJ1-3; size: NA; V: TRBV6-5; D: NA; CDR3: CASSYSLMASGNTIYF; DNA: TGTGCCAGCAGTTACTCTTTAATGGCTTCTGGAAACACCATATATTTT
J: TRBJ1-3; size: NA; V: TRBV5-1; D: NA; CDR3: CASSSAGSGNTIYF; DNA: TGCGCCAGCAGCTCGGCGGGCAGCGGAAACACCATATATTTT
J: TRBJ2-7; size: NA; V: TRBV27; D: NA; CDR3: CASSEDLYTYEQYF; DNA: TGTGCCAGCAGTGAGGACTTGTATACCTACGAGCAGTACTTC
J: TRBJ1-2; size: few; V: TRBV6-5; D: TRBD1; CDR3: CASTQGGYGYTF; DNA: TGTGCCAGCACCCAGGGGGGTTATGGCTACACCTTC
J: TRBJ1-1; size: NA; V: TRBV10-3; D: NA; CDR3: CASAFEGNTEAFF; DNA: TGTGCCAGCGCGTTCGAGGGGAACACTGAAGCTTTCTTT
J: TRBJ1-5; size: NA; V: TRBV19; D: NA; CDR3: CASSIPDQRRDRQPQHF; DNA: TGTGCCAGTAGTATACCCGATCAGCGGAGGGACCGACAGCCCCAGCATTTT
J: TRBJ2-1; size: NA; V: TRBV6-6; D: NA; CDR3: CASRFIAEGDNEQFF; DNA: TGTGCCAGCAGGTTCATAGCGGAAGGGGACAATGAGCAGTTCTTC
J: TRBJ2-7; size: once; V: TRBV4-1; D: NA; CDR3: CASSQEAGYEQYF; DNA: TGCGCCAGCAGCCAAGAGGCGGGCTACGAGCAGTACTTC
J: TRBJ1-5; size: once; V: TRBV18; D: NA; CDR3: CASSSLGPGANQPQHF; DNA: TGTGCCAGCTCATCACTAGGGCCAGGGGCGAATCAGCCCCAGCATTTT